Shown below are 19 T cell receptor beta chains from a single sample sequenced in a study of T cell responses to AZD1222 COVID-19 vaccine. Sequencing was performed with immunoSEQ multiplex PCR; in TCRdb, only in-frame clones are kept and a portion is missing. The repertoire includes approximately 50,000 clones, 86% of them detected once, and less than 9% sits in the top ten. This material consisted of peripheral blood, taken 28 days after the second AZD1222 dose. The receptor set was obtained from an adult who received the AZD1222 COVID-19 vaccine.

This clone came up a few times. The V and J genes are TRBV7-6 and TRBJ2-1; 11 bases fit TRBD2. Germline-derived CDR1 and CDR2 are SGHVS and FNYEAQ. The CDR3 consists of 20 residues. V trimming: 5 bases; J trimming: 8 bases; junction bases outside the gene matches: 23. Written as DNA, the CDR3 is TGTGCCAGCAGCATCACACGGGAAAGGGCTAGCGGGAGGAGTGGGGATGAGCAGTTCTTC. Its protein is CASSITRERASGRSGDEQFF.

The chain couples TRBV5-6 to TRBJ1-6; D gene unclear. CDR1 SGHDT and CDR2 YYEEEE come from the germline V gene. The germline V and J ends were trimmed by 0 bases and 8 bases, with 15 bases remaining between them. This CDR3 comprises 16 residues. The CDR3 sequence: CASSLAEQLEYSPLHF. The CDR3, as DNA: TGTGCCAGCAGCTTGGCGGAACAGCTAGAATATTCACCCCTCCACTTT.

V and J are TRBV2 and TRBJ1-5; 9 nucleotides match TRBD1. J was trimmed by 6 bases and V by 2 bases; bases with no gene match: 5. CDR3 length equals 15 residues. Germline V CDR1 and CDR2: SNHLY, FYNNEI. DNA for the CDR3: TGTGCCAGCAGTGAACAGACAGGGGGTAGTCAGCCCCAGCATTTT. It translates to CASSEQTGGSQPQHF.

The chain has TRBV6-5 and TRBJ2-3, with D hard to call. The CDR3 consists of 15 residues. Germline CDR1 reads MNHEY; CDR2 reads SVGAGI. Trimming removed 1 base at V and 4 bases at J, with 12 bases between. The CDR3 region has the DNA TGTGCCAGCAGTTACTTGGCCGGTCGATCAGATACGCAGTATTTT. Translated: CASSYLAGRSDTQYF.

The gene calls are TRBV18 and TRBJ2-7; no definite D call. The V gene's germline CDR1 is KGHSH and CDR2 LQKENI. CDR3 length: 11 amino acids. Trimming removed 6 bases at V and 4 bases at J, with 7 bases between. In DNA, the CDR3 is TGTGCCAGCTCCCCGACGTACGAGCAGTACTTC. Protein sequence: CASSPTYEQYF.

The chain carries TRBV28 and TRBJ2-5, with a tentative D call TRBD1 (6 bases). V lost 7 bases to trimming and J lost 5 bases, with 11 bases between them. The CDR3 length is 12 residues. Germline V gene data show CDR1 as MDHEN and CDR2 as SYDVKM. This chain's CDR3 is CASTSGAETQYF. The CDR3 DNA follows: TGTGCCAGCACTTCAGGGGCCGAGACCCAGTACTTC.

This clone showed up just a few times. The chain recombines TRBV6-5 with TRBJ1-5; D is possibly TRBD1 (5 bases). The CDR3 consists of 16 residues. Looked up from germline, CDR1 is MNHEY and CDR2 is SVGAGI. V lost 4 bases and J lost 0, with 13 bases in between. The CDR3 DNA sequence: TGTGCCAGCAGTTTAAGGGGCGGGTTTAGCAATCAGCCCCAGCATTTT. Translated: CASSLRGGFSNQPQHF.

The chain recombines TRBV19 with TRBJ2-6; D is possibly TRBD2 (6 bases). This CDR3 comprises 18 residues. The ends were cut back, 5 bases at V and 0 bases at J, with 17 bases in the middle. Germline V lookup: CDR1 LNHDA, CDR2 SQIVND (reference sequence). In DNA, the CDR3 is TGTGCCAGTAGTCCACGGGAGATAGCCCTCTCTGGGGCCAACGTCCTGACTTTC. Its protein product is CASSPREIALSGANVLTF.

This clone has just a few counts. The V and J genes are TRBV5-1 and TRBJ2-7, with D unresolved. This CDR3 contains 14 residues. Germline loops: CDR1 SGHRS, CDR2 YFSETQ. Trimming removed 2 bases at V and 3 bases at J, with 12 bases between. The chain's CDR3 is CASSLGLSLYEQYF. CDR3 bases: TGCGCCAGCAGCTTAGGGCTTTCGCTCTACGAGCAGTACTTC. The full variable domain, with the rest looked up from reference TRBV5-1 and TRBJ2-7, is KAGVTQTPRYLIKTRGQQVTLSCSPISGHRSVSWYQQTPGQGLQFLFEYFSETQRNKGNFPGRFSGRQFSNSRSEMNVSTLELGDSALYLCASSLGLSLYEQYFGPGTRLTVT.

V gene TRBV5-1 combines with J gene TRBJ1-4; D is possibly TRBD1 (6 bases). The CDR3 extends over 15 amino acids. With 0 bases removed from V and 4 bases from J, the gap between germline ends came to 10 bases. The germline CDR1 and CDR2 sequences are SGHRS and YFSETQ. The CDR3 bases are TGCGCCAGCAGCTTGGTTGGACAGATTAATGAAAAACTGTTTTTT. It specifies CASSLVGQINEKLFF.

The chain employs TRBV28 and TRBJ1-4; D uncertain. V was shortened by 3 bases and J by 2 bases, with 4 bases between the two germline ends. Germline CDR1 reads MDHEN; CDR2 reads SYDVKM. The CDR3 is made up of 13 amino acids. As DNA, the CDR3 is TGTGCCAGCAGTTTTCAGACTAATGAAAAACTGTTTTTT. Its protein product is CASSFQTNEKLFF.

The gene calls are TRBV20-1 and TRBJ1-5; D is possibly TRBD1 (5 bases). The CDR3 has 13 residues. Germline values: CDR1 DFQATT, CDR2 SNEGSKA (reference sequence). The V end was cut by 3 bases, the J end by 4 bases, with 10 bases between. CDR3 DNA sequence: TGCAGTGCTAGTCCGACAGCAAATCAGCCCCAGCATTTT. This translates into CSASPTANQPQHF.

This clone is a singleton in its sample. This chain connects TRBV4-1 to TRBJ1-6, with D unclear. Per germline, CDR1 MGHRA and CDR2 YSYEKL. The CDR3 is made up of 15 amino acids. V shed 0 bases and J shed 9 bases, with 12 bases lying between them. The CDR3 DNA sequence: TGCGCCAGCAGCCAAGAACCACCCCCCGGTTCACCCCTCCACTTT. Translating gives CASSQEPPPGSPLHF.

The V call is TRBV19, the J call TRBJ2-2; D call uncertain. V was clipped by 5 bases and J by 6 bases, with 22 bases between them. The CDR3 consists of 17 residues. Germline CDR1 is LNHDA and CDR2 is SQIVND (reference sequence). Here the CDR3 DNA reads TGTGCCAGTAGTGCCCTATTCCTGGTAAAGTTACCCGGGGAGCTGTTTTTT. Translation gives CASSALFLVKLPGELFF. Full variable domain (rest looked up from reference TRBV19 and TRBJ2-2): DGGITQSPKYLFRKEGQNVTLSCEQNLNHDAMYWYRQDPGQGLRLIYYSQIVNDFQKGDIAEGYSVSREKKESFPLTVTSAQKNPTAFYLCASSALFLVKLPGELFFGEGSRLTVL.

The chain recombines TRBV5-1 with TRBJ2-1; 9 bases line up with TRBD2. Per the germline V gene, CDR1 is SGHRS and CDR2 is YFSETQ. Trimming removed 3 bases from V and 4 bases from J; junction bases left unmatched: 5. This CDR3 region has 15 residues. The chain's CDR3 is CASSYLAGTYNEQFF. As DNA, the CDR3 is TGCGCCAGCAGCTATCTAGCGGGAACTTACAATGAGCAGTTCTTC.

The CDR3 spells CASGKGFPEQFF. CDR3 coding DNA: TGTGCCAGCGGAAAGGGCTTCCCTGAGCAGTTCTTC. This chain joins TRBV2 and TRBJ2-1; no clear D. Germline-derived CDR1 and CDR2 are SNHLY and FYNNEI. This CDR3 has 12 residues. V was pared by 8 bases and J by 9 bases, with 14 bases between.

This clone was found once. V and J are TRBV30 and TRBJ1-5; TRBD1 matches 7 bases. The CDR3 has 18 amino acids. J lost 1 base, V lost 1 base, and 13 bases had no gene match. From germline, CDR1 is GTSNPN and CDR2 SVGIG (reference sequence). CDR3 in amino acids: CAWSAGDSGIGSNQPQHF. The DNA for the CDR3 is TGTGCCTGGAGTGCAGGGGACAGCGGGATAGGGAGCAATCAGCCCCAGCATTTT.

The chain is built from TRBV6-5 and TRBJ1-3, with a possible D match to TRBD1 (5 bases). V lost 0 bases and J lost 2, with 11 bases in between. From germline, CDR1 is MNHEY and CDR2 SVGAGI. This CDR3 has 16 amino acids. The CDR3 coding sequence is TGTGCCAGCAGTTACTCCTCAGGGCCGGCTGGAAACACCATATATTTT. This codes for CASSYSSGPAGNTIYF.

V and J are TRBV6-5 and TRBJ1-1; no reliable D call. The germline gives CDR1 MNHEY, CDR2 SVGAGI. The CDR3 is made up of 14 amino acids. V was cut by 4 bases and J by 5 bases, with 14 bases left in between. CDR3 region: CASSFDLFGTEAFF. In nucleotides, the CDR3 is TGTGCCAGCAGTTTCGACCTGTTCGGGACTGAAGCTTTCTTT.